This T cell receptor beta chain was obtained from a study of CDR3 diversity in severe acne. TCRdb recomputed calls from the PCR reads with MiXCR, one row per CDR3 protein. This sample has around 100,000 distinct CDR3 sequences, with around 53% found just once. CDR3 size: 13 residues. V gave up 8 bases and J gave up 6 bases; unmatched junction bases: 1. V gene TRBV12-3 or TRBV12-4 combines with J gene TRBJ2-1; 13 bases line up with TRBD2. The sample taken for sequencing was blood. This clonotype was obtained from a male donor with acne. CDR3 DNA sequence: TGTGCCAGCCGACTAGCGGGGGGCAATGAGCAGTTCTTC. Translation: CASRLAGGNEQFF.